This T cell receptor beta chain was recovered during a study of cytomegalovirus exposure and HLA in healthy donors (dated by TCRdb to the late 2010s). Turning to the overall study: According to an earlier analysis of several hundred of the donors, about 179 million T cells yielded roughly 110 million unique TCR beta sequences and approximately 280 Gb of sequence data. Roughly 310 gigabases of sequencing data and approximately 93 million unique TCR sequences were included in an early release covering over 600 HLA-typed donors. Of the roughly 410 genotyped donors, 70% to 90% were placed in the genetic ancestry cluster associated with self-reported Caucasian donors. The study aimed to test whether signatures of past pathogen exposure could be identified by cataloging public T cell receptors. Using immunosequencing, the study profiled T cell repertoires from roughly 650 subjects and related those repertoires to cytomegalovirus serostatus. Besides the first cohort of 666 subjects, a separate validation cohort made up of 120 different subjects was used. The study combined high-throughput TCR immunosequencing, statistical association of individual TCRs with disease status, and machine learning to predict cytomegalovirus infection status. To study patterns of TCR occurrence, a later analysis re-analyzed previously published TCR beta repertoires from 666 donors and added high-resolution HLA genotyping. In the later analysis, no new phenotypic data were used to find candidate immune exposures; instead, reliance was placed on TCR beta sequences and their occurrence across donors. An earlier analysis of 500 to 750 of the donors applied high-throughput TCR beta sequencing to assess whether each TCR beta V gene segment acted as functional or pseudogenic. Donor age, sex, ethnicity and CMV serostatus were compiled together with the repertoire data. Genome-wide SNP genotypes for about 65% of the 666 donors were used in a later genetic analysis, which treated that subset as a discovery cohort. Every repertoire in the discovery cohort had been generated on one and the same sequencing platform. Both class I and class II loci were covered by HLA typing, at four-digit resolution. The number of donors typed differed by locus, with 629-630 for A, B, C, DRB1 and DQB1, roughly 520 for DQA1, some 570 for DPA1, and 450 to 480 for DPB1. Because of strong linkage in the cohort, roughly five DR-DQ haplotypes were treated as single units for association and clustering. On average, around 240,000 unique TCR beta nucleotide sequences were sequenced per donor among several hundred genotyped donors of the cohort, with roughly 18% of those sequences being non-productive. The paper's findings and limits, for the study overall: The 87-base-pair reads could not distinguish some IMGT-functional V segments, including TRBV6-2 and TRBV6-3, so those segments were excluded. Linkage disequilibrium might explain the correlated functional status among segregating V segments, but an unknown experimental factor could not be excluded. The authors suggested that the approach could potentially be extended to other disease states and immunological phenotypes. The earlier analysis of approximately 590 of the donors excluded roughly 16 rarely observed V segments, including chromosome 9 orphons, because counts were too low. Sequencing depth was assumed to be roughly uniform across donors in the presence/absence analyses, though that assumption may not hold. According to a later analysis, TCR association rates differed among HLA loci, with DRB1 alleles showing the most associated TCRs and HLA-C alleles showing the fewest. An earlier analysis of some 590 of the donors showed that most TCR beta V segments appeared in productive rearrangements either about 87% or about 30% of the time, which broadly matched IMGT annotations. According to a later analysis, parvovirus B19, influenza, CMV and Epstein-Barr virus appeared linked to several top co-occurrence clusters. Only TCR beta chains were sequenced in this cohort, and the absence of alpha or paired-chain data limited detectable features. A further reported finding was that TCR beta sequences accurately predicted the HLA-A and HLA-B alleles for most subjects in the first cohort. In a later analysis, most CMV-associated TCR beta chains were found to appear HLA-restricted, with HLA associations seemingly driven largely by CMV exposure. A few of the identified cytomegalovirus-associated TCR beta chains were confirmed in vitro to be specific for cytomegalovirus antigens. At a false discovery rate of 0.05, a later analysis linked around 17,000 TCR beta sequences to specific HLA alleles. Most TCR sequences were seen in very few donors, while some public TCRs were found in many individuals. In the study, 150 to 200 TCR beta chains were listed as associated with cytomegalovirus. A later genetic analysis reported fewer N-insertions in productive TCRs among donors in an Asian-associated ancestry cluster than the roughly 700-donor mean. For the cohort, immune exposure information was limited to CMV serostatus. A later genetic analysis associated a missense DCLRE1C variant with V-gene and J-gene trimming of TCR beta chains, and an independent cohort replicated the association. Because some donors lacked HLA typing at each locus, the association tests relied only on the typed subset. In a later analysis, HLA-associated TCR beta chains showed more clonal expansion and lower generation probabilities than non-associated chains that were equally common. Strong co-occurrence of HLA alleles, especially DR and DQ, made assigning TCR associations to individual alleles difficult. In both the original and validation cohorts, the classifier was reported to diagnose cytomegalovirus status with high specificity and sensitivity. A cluster of highly shared sequence variants was judged likely to represent a technical artifact of the sequencing pipeline.

Points on this clone: Its antigen is unknown. One base away there is no much larger clone; base qualities are not given.

The cohort consisted of fewer than 700 healthy bone marrow donors. At the time of sampling, every cohort member was nominally healthy, though immune exposures that went unrecorded were likely present. The donor was CMV seropositive and belonged to the group of more than 250 seropositive cohort members. Each donor provided a peripheral blood sample, and peripheral blood mononuclear cells were used for TCR beta sequencing. Genomic DNA extraction from the blood cell samples was performed with the Qiagen DNeasy Blood Extraction Kit. To prepare the library, the immunoSEQ multiplex PCR assay was applied. The multiplex PCR relied on a mix of 60 forward primers for TCR Vbeta segments and 13 reverse primers for TCR Jbeta segments. A multiplex PCR assay on genomic DNA amplified the CDR3 region of rearranged TCR beta genes. The amplified TCR beta libraries were sequenced on the Illumina HiSeq System as 87-base-pair reads. The published analysis was carried out like this. Across the 670 or so repertoires, a later analysis counted tens of millions of unique TCR beta chains, approximately 10 million of which were shared by at least two donors. Raw reads were error-corrected and collapsed into unique sequences with a nearest-neighbor algorithm that merged closely related sequences to remove PCR and sequencing errors. CDR3 sequences were aligned to IMGT reference sequences to assign V, D and J gene segments. Each retained sequence needed at least a six-nucleotide match to both a V gene segment and a J gene segment. A rearrangement was called productive if the CDR3 had no stop codons and remained in frame with V and J, and every other rearrangement was called non-productive. Following IMGT convention, CDR3 was defined as the stretch from the second conserved V-encoded cysteine to the conserved J-encoded phenylalanine. The earlier analysis of about 640 of the donors excluded any sequence lacking an unambiguous match to a single V gene segment. In an earlier analysis of around 600 of the donors, V segments were called functional above 56.7% productive rearrangements and were called segregating when the between-donor standard deviation exceeded 5%. A statistical classification framework was built to diagnose cytomegalovirus status from the catalog of TCR beta chain sequences. In a later analysis, V and J genes were assigned by comparing TCR nucleotide sequences against IMGT/GENE-DB human TR gene sequences. Using the TCRdist pipeline, a later analysis assigned CDR3 sequences along with most-parsimonious VDJ recombination scenarios. A later analysis defined each TCR beta chain by its CDR3 amino acid sequence plus V-gene family, and excluded reads lacking a unique V-gene family. A later analysis removed 600 or so highly shared, low-generation-probability nucleotide sequences to deal with suspected cross-contamination and a sequencing artifact. In a later analysis, a clonal expansion index for each public chain was calculated from normalized within-repertoire ranks of inferred template counts. Generation probabilities in a later analysis came from a VDJ recombination model fitted to out-of-frame rearrangements, and those results were checked against IGoR. In a later analysis, hypergeometric tests were used to score TCR-TCR, TCR-HLA and TCR-CMV co-occurrence, with a repertoire-size bias correction applied to TCR pairs. To estimate false discovery rates, a later analysis permuted the HLA or CMV assignments 20 times. A later analysis grouped co-occurring TCRs with DBSCAN, adding TCRdist sequence similarity when clustering within HLA-allele-positive subsets. Repertoires with fewer than 30,000 or more than 120,000 public chains were left out of co-occurrence clustering, as were about 5 repertoires with anomalous nucleotide sharing. This immuneACCESS table, as held by TCRdb, lists in-frame sequences with V and J called but not all clones. Of the missing ones, under half trace to an unresolved V gene in checked studies; the others have no known cause. The D gene and trimming were derived from the DNA, and the V and J assignments and clone size from that table. The table for this sample lists 80,000 or so clones; about 80% of them were counted only once. Of the sample, 2.5% to 3.5% is held by the ten largest clones.

CDR1 and CDR2 are drawn from the germline V gene: SGHRS, YFSETQ. Inclusive of the bounding cysteine and phenylalanine, the CDR3 is 14 residues long. CDR3 DNA is the only sequence kept; it has 42 bases, read in frame from the first base. The junction shows trimming of 2 bases on V and 5 bases on J, plus 14 bases between the germline ends. The sequenced sample consisted of PBMCs. The TCR sequence derives from a middle-aged man in good health and CMV-seropositive. The chain is assembled from TRBV5-1 and TRBJ2-7; TRBD2 is perhaps the D gene, given 6 matching bases. CDR3 sequence: CASSFTGAEDEQYF. The DNA is TGCGCCAGCAGCTTCACGGGAGCCGAGGACGAGCAGTACTTC.